This note documents a single T cell receptor (beta chain) sequence. The antigen this receptor binds is unknown. No qualities accompany the bases; no much larger clone lies one base away. The data were taken from a study of breast tumors, draining lymph nodes, adjacent tissues (dated by TCRdb to between 2015 and 2016). Looking at the study overall: Breast cancer patients provided tumor, adjacent nontumor tissue and axillary lymph nodes, and the study compared the TCR beta repertoires across these three sources. The study aimed to assess the relationships and possible T-cell exchange between tumor, surrounding tissue and draining lymph node repertoires in human breast cancer. Study-wide findings and limitations: The similarity between tumor and nontumor tissue repertoires was significantly greater in luminal-like breast cancer than in basal-like breast cancer. Tumors showed preferential V and J gene usage, and their T-cell repertoire diversity fell below that of lymph nodes yet above that of nontumor tissue. The data were considered consistent with most tumor T cells being derived from the lymph node and subsequently expanding within tumor tissue. The conclusion that tumor T cells originate in lymph nodes was presented as consistent with a hypothesis rather than as directly demonstrated.

Here V drops 4 bases and J drops 5 bases, and the junction holds 5 bases not matched to any gene. The CDR3 has 15 amino acids, counting the end cysteine and phenylalanine. CDR3 DNA is the only sequence kept; it has 45 bases, read in frame from the first base. The germline V gene supplies CDR1 SNHLY and CDR2 FYNNEI. These reads were obtained on an Illumina HiSeq 2000. TCR beta chain libraries were generated through multiplex PCR amplification. High-throughput sequencing was used to analyze the amplified TCR beta chain products. TCRdb reanalyzed the raw reads on its own, using fastp at Q25 for trimming and MiXCR for clone calling, and kept in-frame beta chains. For every CDR3 protein sequence, its rows merge into one entry that carries the most common genes and DNA. The sample profile shows over 60,000 distinct CDR3 sequences; approximately 45% of them were found once. The ten biggest clones cover about 8% of the sample.

The sequencing sample was made of breast tumor tissue. The chain links TRBV2 with TRBJ1-6, and TRBD1 aligns with 7 junction nucleotides. The sequence was obtained from a female donor with breast cancer. Some clones in this sample may be carry-over from other donors' samples. The bases are TGTGCCAGCAGTGCCTCCGGGACAGATAATTCACCCCTCCACTTT. Its coded protein is CASSASGTDNSPLHF.